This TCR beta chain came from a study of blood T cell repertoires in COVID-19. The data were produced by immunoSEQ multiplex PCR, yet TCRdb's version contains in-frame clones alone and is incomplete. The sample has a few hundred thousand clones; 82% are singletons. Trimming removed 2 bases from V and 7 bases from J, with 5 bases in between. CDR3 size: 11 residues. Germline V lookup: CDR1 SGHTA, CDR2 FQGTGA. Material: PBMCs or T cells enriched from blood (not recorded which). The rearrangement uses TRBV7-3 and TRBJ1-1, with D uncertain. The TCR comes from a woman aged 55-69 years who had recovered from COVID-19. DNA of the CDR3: TGTGCCAGCAGCTTAGTCGGTGAAGCTTTCTTT. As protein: CASSLVGEAFF.